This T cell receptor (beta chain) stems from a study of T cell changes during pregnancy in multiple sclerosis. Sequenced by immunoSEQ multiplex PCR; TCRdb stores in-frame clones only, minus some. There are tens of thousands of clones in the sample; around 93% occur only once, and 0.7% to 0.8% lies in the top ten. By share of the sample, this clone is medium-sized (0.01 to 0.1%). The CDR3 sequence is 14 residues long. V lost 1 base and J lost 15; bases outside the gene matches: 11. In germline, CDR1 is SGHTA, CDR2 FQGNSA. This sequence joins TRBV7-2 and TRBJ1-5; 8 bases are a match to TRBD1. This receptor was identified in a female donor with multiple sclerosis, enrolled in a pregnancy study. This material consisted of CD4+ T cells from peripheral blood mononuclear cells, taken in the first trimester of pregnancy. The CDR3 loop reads CASSLEGGQGRMHF. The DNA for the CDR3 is TGTGCCAGCAGCTTAGAAGGAGGACAGGGAAGAATGCATTTT.